The present T cell receptor beta chain was sequenced within a study of shared clonotypes between healthy human individuals. Across the study: Per-donor plates numbered three CD4 naive, three CD4 memory, two CD8 naive and one CD8 memory.

Over several immunoSEQ plates, each subset's genomic DNA was distributed in even portions. The repertoire was sequenced with immunoSEQ multiplex PCR; TCRdb's copy has only in-frame clones and lacks some. This table holds around 1.1 million clones, 77% found once. Germline trimming cut 5 bases from V and 9 bases from J; bases unmatched to any gene: 4. The CDR3 loop spans 12 amino acids. Germline loops: CDR1 SGHDN, CDR2 FVKESK. Notes on the study in general: Several donors held 5% to 5.5% of naive CD4 clonotypes in common.

To note about this clone: Its cognate antigen is unknown.

The receptor's source is a young man in good health. Some clones in this sample may be carry-over from other donors' samples. This chain links TRBV14 with TRBJ2-7; 10 positions match TRBD2. Sequencing was done on a sample of memory CD4+ T cells from PBMCs. Noted subset: CD45RA-negative fraction. The CDR3 reads CASSASGSVQYF. The CDR3 DNA reads TGTGCCAGCAGCGCTAGCGGGAGTGTGCAGTACTTC.